These 12 T cell receptor beta chains were sequenced from one sample in a study of cytomegalovirus exposure and HLA in healthy donors. Primers for the PCR totalled 60 Vbeta and 13 Jbeta. Assay: immunoSEQ multiplex PCR; the TCRdb copy retains only in-frame clones and omits some. The top ten clones hold about 32% of a sample with about 120,000 clones, around 76% of them seen once. Material: PBMCs. The receptors here all came from a man aged 60 to 69 in good health and CMV-seropositive.

The V and J genes are TRBV29-1 and TRBJ2-2; D perhaps matches TRBD1 (5 bases). The V gene's germline CDR1 is SQVTM and CDR2 ANQGSEA. This CDR3 spans 14 amino acids. V lost 4 bases to trimming and J lost 1 base, with 10 bases between them. The CDR3: CSVAGSKNTGELFF. Written as DNA, the CDR3 is TGCAGCGTTGCAGGGTCAAAGAACACCGGGGAGCTGTTTTTT.

The chain carries TRBV5-1 and TRBJ2-2, with 12 bases identical to TRBD1. CDR3 length: 16 residues. The J segment lost 9 bases and the V segment lost 4 bases, leaving 10 bases of the junction unmatched. CDR1 is SGHRS, CDR2 YFSETQ, per germline. As DNA, the CDR3 is TGCGCCAGCAGCCCCGGGGGACAGGGGGCCGCCTGGGAGCTGTTTTTT. Translated: CASSPGGQGAAWELFF.

The chain couples TRBV4-1 to TRBJ2-1; 9 bases are a match to TRBD2. CDR3 length: 15 residues. V gave up 2 bases and J gave up 9 bases; unmatched junction bases: 8. From germline, CDR1 is MGHRA and CDR2 YSYEKL. The chain's CDR3 is CASSQRGGGAAEQFF. The CDR3 DNA follows: TGCGCCAGCAGCCAAAGAGGCGGGGGGGCTGCTGAGCAGTTCTTC.

This clone was counted a few times. This chain connects TRBV2 to TRBJ1-5; D is unclear. V dropped 1 base and J dropped 6 bases, with 7 bases sitting between them. The CDR3 has 13 residues. Germline lookup yields CDR1 SNHLY and CDR2 FYNNEI. In nucleotides, the CDR3 is TGTGCCAGCAGTGAAGGCTGGAGTCAGCCCCAGCATTTT. Its protein product is CASSEGWSQPQHF.

J is TRBJ1-5 and V is TRBV2; TRBD1 is a possible D gene (6 bases). The V end was cut by 6 bases, the J end by 3 bases, with 12 bases between. Per the germline V gene, CDR1 is SNHLY and CDR2 is FYNNEI. The length of the CDR3 is 14 residues. This CDR3 reads CASRVGQHNQPQHF. The CDR3 region has the DNA TGTGCCAGCAGAGTCGGACAGCACAATCAGCCCCAGCATTTT.

The genes are TRBV5-5 and TRBJ2-7, with 8 bases identical to TRBD1. Germline CDR1 and CDR2: SGHKS and YYEKEE (reference sequence). The junction had 4 bases not matched to a gene; V was cut back by 4 bases and J by 1 base. The length of the CDR3 is 14 residues. The CDR3 is CASSRTGLSYEQYF. The CDR3 coding sequence is TGTGCCAGCAGCCGGACAGGGTTATCCTACGAGCAGTACTTC.

This sequence joins TRBV19 and TRBJ2-7; 9 bases are a match to TRBD2. Germline lookup yields CDR1 LNHDA and CDR2 SQIVND (reference sequence). This CDR3 comprises 16 residues. V trimming: 1 base; J trimming: 5 bases; junction bases outside the gene matches: 9. The CDR3 sequence: CASSIGTSVLKNEQYF. DNA of the CDR3: TGTGCCAGTAGTATAGGGACTAGCGTCCTAAAGAACGAGCAGTACTTC.

The chain joins TRBV19 to TRBJ2-1; 8 positions match TRBD1. V was pared by 7 bases and J by 0 bases, with 14 bases of the junction left unmatched. Looked up from germline, CDR1 is LNHDA and CDR2 is SQIVND (reference sequence). The CDR3 is made up of 18 amino acids. The CDR3 bases are TGTGCCAGTATCGGAGACAGGGGACAAGGCCTCTCCTACAATGAGCAGTTCTTC. Protein: CASIGDRGQGLSYNEQFF.

This chain connects TRBV5-6 to TRBJ1-4; unclear D gene. CDR1 is SGHDT and CDR2 is YYEEEE in the germline V gene. V lost 2 bases, J lost 3 bases, and 14 bases lay in between. The CDR3 covers 16 residues. The CDR3 DNA reads TGTGCCAGCAGCTTTTACGACGAGGTCGCTAATGAAAAACTGTTTTTT. Translation gives CASSFYDEVANEKLFF.

The V gene is TRBV30, the J gene TRBJ1-2, with D tentatively TRBD1 (6 bases). Deletions cut 5 bases from V and 3 bases from J, with 19 bases between. This CDR3 has 15 amino acids. Germline CDR1 is GTSNPN and CDR2 is SVGIG (reference sequence). For the CDR3, the DNA is TGTGCCTGGGCGATCGCAGGGGCTCCCTACTATGGCTACACCTTC. Amino acids: CAWAIAGAPYYGYTF.

This chain connects TRBV7-9 to TRBJ1-1, with unresolved D. The CDR3 is 12 residues long. V was pared by 6 bases and J by 6 bases, with 11 bases between. The V gene's germline CDR1 is SEHNR and CDR2 FQNEAQ (reference sequence). The CDR3 bases are TGTGCCAGCAGGGGCGGGGATGCTGAAGCTTTCTTT. It yields the protein CASRGGDAEAFF.

The chain uses TRBV5-1 and TRBJ2-2; perhaps TRBD2 as D (6 bases). The V gene's germline CDR1 is SGHRS and CDR2 YFSETQ. The CDR3 is 17 amino acids. V was clipped by 4 bases and J by 6 bases, with 22 bases between them. Here the CDR3 DNA reads TGCGCCAGCAGCACTCAGCCCCGGGACTCCGGTGCCGGGGAGCTGTTTTTT. Its protein product is CASSTQPRDSGAGELFF.